The 22 T cell receptor beta chains below all came from one sample that was sequenced in a study of CXCR3-negative and CXCR3-positive naive CD8 T cells. Findings and caveats of the study: CXCR3-positive naive cells had TRB CDR3s that were more hydrophobic than CXCR3-negative naive cells had.

All TRB cDNA libraries came from 5' RACE performed with UMI labels. Using the 5' RACE reads, TCRdb records one entry per CDR3 protein without DNA. Listed are 130,000 to 150,000 distinct CDR3 sequences; about 0.28% falls within the top ten. The antigens of these receptors remain unknown. The sequenced sample was naive CXCR3+ CD8+ T cells from blood. Described subset: CD45RO-CCR7+CD27+CD95- naive CD8+ T cells expressing CXCR3 (TNR3+). Receptors originate from a human donor in good health. Some clones in this sample may be carry-over from other donors' samples.

The V gene is TRBV27, the J gene TRBJ2-3; TCRdb calls TRBD2, which cannot be checked without DNA. CDR3 size: 16 residues. Germline CDR1 MNHEY, CDR2 SMNVEV (reference sequence). The CDR3 loop reads CASGPLMEGGTDTQYF.

This chain uses TRBV4-1 with TRBJ2-1; TCRdb lists TRBD1, though no DNA is available to test this call. This CDR3 region has 15 residues. In germline, CDR1 is MGHRA, CDR2 YSYEKL. CDR3 region: CASSLYRDSFSEQFF.

The V call is TRBV11-3, the J call TRBJ2-3; TCRdb indicates TRBD1, and absent DNA this call remains unverified. In germline, CDR1 is SGHNT, CDR2 YENEEA. The CDR3 is 13 residues long. CDR3 sequence reads: CASSSRGSDTQYF.

This CDR3 is CASSYSRGQKRGGELFF. This chain uses TRBV6-2 or TRBV6-3 with TRBJ2-2; TCRdb lists TRBD1, though no DNA is available to test this call. The V gene's germline CDR1 is MNHEY and CDR2 SVGEGT. The CDR3 has 17 residues.

This chain links TRBV7-9 with TRBJ2-1; TCRdb selects TRBD1, and the lack of DNA leaves this call unchecked. CDR3 length: 12 residues. Germline V gene sequence: CDR1 SEHNR, CDR2 FQNEAQ (reference sequence). CDR3 residues: CASSLEGSEQFF.

J is TRBJ2-4 and V is TRBV7-6; TCRdb gives TRBD1 as the D gene, but with no DNA this cannot be confirmed. Germline V gives CDR1 SGHVS, CDR2 FNYEAQ. CDR3 length: 19 amino acids. Here the CDR3 reads CASSPIPGAEVRAKNIQYF. The variable domain in full, completed from reference TRBV7-6 and TRBJ2-4, reads GAGVSQSPRYKVTKRGQDVALRCDPISGHVSLYWYRQALGQGPEFLTYFNYEAQQDKSGLPNDRFSAERPEGSISTLTIQRTEQRDSAMYRCASSPIPGAEVRAKNIQYFGAGTRLSVL.

The rearrangement uses TRBV7-9 and TRBJ2-7; TCRdb's assignment of TRBD1 cannot be checked, as there is no DNA. The germline gives CDR1 SEHNR, CDR2 FQNEAQ (reference sequence). There are 16 residues in the CDR3. The CDR3: CASSSTVAGVEYEQYF.

The chain couples TRBV3-1 to TRBJ2-7; TCRdb proposes TRBD2, but this gene call is untestable without DNA. The CDR3 has 14 amino acids. Germline V gives CDR1 LGHDT, CDR2 YNNKEL (reference sequence). The CDR3 protein is CASSQDPEGNEQYF.

The chain employs TRBV7-9 and TRBJ2-5; TCRdb selects TRBD1, and the lack of DNA leaves this call unchecked. This CDR3 is 14 amino acids long. In germline, CDR1 is SEHNR, CDR2 FQNEAQ (reference sequence). CDR3 in amino acids: CASSVGQGLETQYF.

The chain has TRBV29-1 and TRBJ2-1; TCRdb's D gene call, TRBD2, goes unchecked for lack of DNA. The V gene's germline CDR1 is SQVTM and CDR2 ANQGSEA. This CDR3 has 11 amino acids. The CDR3 sequence: CSAPSDNEQFF.

The chain combines TRBV7-2 with TRBJ2-7. This CDR3 region has 15 residues. Germline CDR1 reads SGHTA; CDR2 reads FQGNSA. CDR3 residues: CASSATTDAVYEQYF.

V gene TRBV4-3 combines with J gene TRBJ1-2; TCRdb designates TRBD1, a call that cannot be tested without DNA. The germline V gene has CDR1 LGHNA and CDR2 YSLEER. This CDR3 spans 15 amino acids. The CDR3 reads CASSQGTGGAVGYTF.

The rearrangement joins TRBV29-1 to TRBJ1-2. This CDR3 is built from 12 residues. Germline assignment: CDR1 SQVTM and CDR2 ANQGSEA. This CDR3 is CSVVSESGGYTF.

The J gene is TRBJ1-4, the V gene TRBV6-6; absent DNA, TCRdb's TRBD1 call cannot be checked. Germline V gene lookup returns CDR1 MNHNY and CDR2 SVGAGI (reference sequence). The CDR3 loop spans 13 amino acids. Here the CDR3 reads CASSFSRDEKLFF.

V gene TRBV7-2 combines with J gene TRBJ2-5; TCRdb gives TRBD2 as the D gene, but with no DNA this cannot be confirmed. CDR1 is SGHTA and CDR2 is FQGNSA in the germline V gene. The CDR3 consists of 17 residues. CDR3 residues: CASSTGLAGGRQETQYF.

V is TRBV11-2 and J is TRBJ2-3; the TRBD2 assignment by TCRdb is unverifiable without DNA. The germline gives CDR1 SGHAT, CDR2 FQNNGV. The CDR3 covers 18 residues. This chain's CDR3 is CASSIGLAERGRTDTQYF.

The genes are TRBV20-1 and TRBJ2-3. The CDR3 has 13 residues. The germline V gene encodes CDR1 DFQATT and CDR2 SNEGSKA (reference sequence). CDR3 sequence reads: CSARGWSTDTQYF.

V usage is TRBV7-9 and J usage is TRBJ2-1; the D gene TCRdb calls, TRBD2, cannot be checked with no DNA. Germline CDR1 reads SEHNR; CDR2 reads FQNEAQ (reference sequence). The CDR3 is 15 residues long. CDR3 sequence: CASSSTGLVLDEQFF.

J is TRBJ2-3 and V is TRBV4-3; there is no DNA to check the TCRdb D call of TRBD1. Germline V gene sequence: CDR1 LGHNA, CDR2 YSLEER. The length of the CDR3 is 19 residues. The CDR3 here is CASSQELSGGGGALHTQYF.

The rearrangement uses TRBV29-1 and TRBJ2-6; lacking DNA, the TRBD2 call made by TCRdb goes unchecked. The CDR3 runs 13 residues. Germline V CDR1 and CDR2: SQVTM, ANQGSEA. The CDR3 sequence is CSVALSGANVLTF.

V and J are TRBV11-2 and TRBJ1-2; absent DNA, TCRdb's TRBD1 call cannot be checked. The CDR3 has 16 amino acids. Germline V gene data show CDR1 as SGHAT and CDR2 as FQNNGV. CDR3 loop: CASSLEGSGVPYGYTF. Supplemented by reference TRBV11-2 and TRBJ1-2, the full variable domain reads EAGVAQSPRYKIIEKRQSVAFWCNPISGHATLYWYQQILGQGPKLLIQFQNNGVVDDSQLPKDRFSAERLKGVDSTLKIQPAKLEDSAVYLCASSLEGSGVPYGYTFGSGTRLTVV.

This chain uses TRBV23-1 with TRBJ2-7; TCRdb designates TRBD1, a call that cannot be tested without DNA. TRBV23-1 is noted as an ORF with a role that remains uncertain. This CDR3 has 15 amino acids. The CDR3 spells CASSLGSGNLNEQYF.